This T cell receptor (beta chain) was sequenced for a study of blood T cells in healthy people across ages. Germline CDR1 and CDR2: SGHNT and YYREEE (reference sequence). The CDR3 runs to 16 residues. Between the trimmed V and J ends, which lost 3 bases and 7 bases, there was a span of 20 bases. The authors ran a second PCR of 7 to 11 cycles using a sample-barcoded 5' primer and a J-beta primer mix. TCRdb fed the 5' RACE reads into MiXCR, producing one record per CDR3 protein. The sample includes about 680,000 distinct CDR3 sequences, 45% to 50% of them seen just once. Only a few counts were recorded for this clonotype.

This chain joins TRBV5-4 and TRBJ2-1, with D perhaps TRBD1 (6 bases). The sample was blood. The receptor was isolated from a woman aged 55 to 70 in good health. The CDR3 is CASSSIILDSPNEQFF. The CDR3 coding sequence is TGTGCCAGCAGCTCCATAATACTGGACAGTCCGAATGAGCAGTTCTTC.